What follows are 16 T cell receptor beta chains derived from one specimen sequenced in a study of T cell responses to AZD1222 COVID-19 vaccine. The data were produced by immunoSEQ multiplex PCR, yet TCRdb's version contains in-frame clones alone and is incomplete. This repertoire shows some 91,000 clones, roughly nine tenths found once; its top ten account for roughly 13%. The specimen was peripheral blood, collected on day 0 of AZD1222 vaccination. These receptors all come from an adult in good health.

The chain carries TRBV19 and TRBJ1-1; no definite D call. The CDR3 runs to 13 residues. CDR1 and CDR2 (germline): LNHDA, SQIVND (reference sequence). V lost 5 bases and J lost 3, with 10 bases in between. This CDR3 reads CASSFSPDTEAFF. The CDR3 coding sequence is TGTGCCAGTAGTTTCAGCCCAGACACTGAAGCTTTCTTT.

The gene calls are TRBV9 and TRBJ2-7; 7 bases are shared with TRBD1. This CDR3 has 14 residues. Germline-derived CDR1 and CDR2 are SGDLS and YYNGEE. With V trimmed by 2 bases and J by 1 base, 3 bases remained unmatched. Here the CDR3 reads CASSVTGTSYEQYF. The CDR3 nucleotides read TGTGCCAGCAGCGTGACAGGGACGTCCTACGAGCAGTACTTC.

The V gene is TRBV4-3, the J gene TRBJ1-3; 7 nucleotides align to TRBD1. The length of the CDR3 is 18 residues. Germline values: CDR1 LGHNA, CDR2 YSLEER. The junction had 12 bases not matched to a gene; V was cut back by 0 bases and J by 4 bases. The CDR3 loop is CASSQDGEPGGWGNTIYF. In DNA, the CDR3 is TGCGCCAGCAGCCAAGACGGGGAACCAGGGGGGTGGGGAAACACCATATATTTT.

This chain uses TRBV10-3 with TRBJ2-7; TRBD1 agrees at 10 bases. This CDR3 region has 14 residues. Trimming removed 4 bases from V and 5 bases from J; junction bases left unmatched: 5. The V gene's germline CDR1 is ENHRY and CDR2 SYGVKD. The CDR3 DNA follows: TGTGCCATCAGTGGGGACAGGGGTGTCAACGAGCAGTACTTC. Translating it yields CAISGDRGVNEQYF.

CDR3 in DNA: TGTGCCAGCAGTTTAGGGATAAATTCACCCCTCCACTTT. Translated, it gives CASSLGINSPLHF. The J gene is TRBJ1-6, the V gene TRBV27; D is ambiguous. The V end was cut by 2 bases, the J end by 7 bases, with 6 bases between. The CDR3 totals 13 residues. CDR1 and CDR2 from the germline V gene are MNHEY and SMNVEV (reference sequence).

The rearrangement links TRBV6-5 to TRBJ2-2, with D possibly TRBD2 on 5 matching bases. The length of the CDR3 is 14 residues. Trimming left V 6 bases short and J 6 bases short, with 14 bases between. Looked up from germline, CDR1 is MNHEY and CDR2 is SVGAGI. The CDR3: CASSRDLAPGELFF. The CDR3 DNA follows: TGTGCCAGCAGCCGGGATTTAGCGCCCGGGGAGCTGTTTTTT.

This clone has only one observation. The chain carries TRBV27 and TRBJ2-3, with a weak D call TRBD2 (5 bases). V was trimmed by 6 bases and J by 5 bases, leaving 15 bases between them. The CDR3 covers 14 residues. From germline, CDR1 is MNHEY and CDR2 SMNVEV (reference sequence). The CDR3: CASSPLGVRDTQYF. The DNA of the CDR3 is TGTGCCAGCAGCCCACTGGGAGTAAGAGATACGCAGTATTTT.

A single count supports this clone. This chain connects TRBV15 to TRBJ1-1; no clear D gene. The CDR3 consists of 15 residues. Germline V gives CDR1 LNHNV, CDR2 YYDKDF (reference sequence). Trimming left V 1 base short and J 1 base short, with 10 bases between. CDR3 coding DNA: TGTGCCACCAGCAGAGGACACCTGAGGAACACTGAAGCTTTCTTT. Its protein is CATSRGHLRNTEAFF.

As regards this clone: The same CDR3 arises from other DNA sequences in this sample as well. V gene TRBV2 combines with J gene TRBJ2-5; D gene uncertain. The V end lost 4 bases, the J end lost 4 bases, and 1 base lay between the germline ends. Germline CDR1 SNHLY, CDR2 FYNNEI. The length of the CDR3 is 10 residues. The CDR3 protein is CASSGETQYF. The CDR3 DNA follows: TGTGCCAGCAGTGGAGAGACCCAGTACTTC.

The chain joins TRBV7-2 to TRBJ2-7; D might be TRBD2 (5 bases). The germline gives CDR1 SGHTA, CDR2 FQGNSA. With 3 bases removed from V and 6 bases from J, the gap between germline ends came to 12 bases. The CDR3 extends over 13 amino acids. Here the CDR3 reads CASSFGVGSEQYF. DNA of the CDR3: TGTGCCAGCAGCTTTGGAGTAGGGAGCGAGCAGTACTTC.

A single count supports this clone. The genes are TRBV6-5 and TRBJ1-1; a weak D match, TRBD1 (6 bases). Germline V gives CDR1 MNHEY, CDR2 SVGAGI. CDR3 length: 14 residues. V was pared by 5 bases and J by 1 base, with 11 bases between. CDR3 in amino acids: CASSKLTGNTEAFF. For the CDR3, the DNA is TGTGCCAGCAGTAAATTGACAGGGAACACTGAAGCTTTCTTT.

The chain carries TRBV10-3 and TRBJ1-2; a possible D gene is TRBD1 (6 bases). The germline V and J ends were trimmed by 6 bases and 8 bases, with 13 bases remaining between them. The CDR3 consists of 12 residues. Germline loops: CDR1 ENHRY, CDR2 SYGVKD. The CDR3 region is CAISPDRYGYTF. The CDR3 coding sequence is TGTGCCATCAGCCCCGACAGGTACGGCTACACCTTC.

The chain employs TRBV29-1 and TRBJ2-1; the D is unclear. Germline V gene data show CDR1 as SQVTM and CDR2 as ANQGSEA. V was shortened by 5 bases and J by 10 bases, with 18 bases between the two germline ends. The CDR3 totals 13 residues. The chain's CDR3 is CSVSKGRNLEQFF. The DNA of the CDR3 is TGCAGCGTTAGCAAGGGAAGGAACCTAGAGCAGTTCTTC.

The V and J genes are TRBV20-1 and TRBJ2-7; 8 bases are shared with TRBD2. Trimming at V came to 3 bases and at J to 6 bases, leaving 7 bases not matched to a gene. Germline assignment: CDR1 DFQATT and CDR2 SNEGSKA (reference sequence). The CDR3 is 13 residues long. CDR3 coding DNA: TGCAGTGCTAGTGAGAGAACTAGCGGCGAGCAGTACTTC. It codes for CSASERTSGEQYF.

The genes are TRBV7-2 and TRBJ2-3; no reliable D call. The CDR3 length is 14 residues. Germline CDR1 reads SGHTA; CDR2 reads FQGNSA. The V end lost 1 base, the J end lost 4 bases, and 9 bases lay between the germline ends. The CDR3 nucleotides are TGTGCCAGCAGCTTAGGGCTACCCCCAGATACGCAGTATTTT. This translates into CASSLGLPPDTQYF.

The J gene is TRBJ1-5, the V gene TRBV18, with 8 bases identical to TRBD1. Germline V gene data show CDR1 as KGHSH and CDR2 as LQKENI. This CDR3 is 15 amino acids long. Germline trimming cut 8 bases from V and 0 bases from J; bases unmatched to any gene: 6. The CDR3 region has the DNA TGTGCCAGCCAGGGGGCAGGAGCTAGCAATCAGCCCCAGCATTTT. As protein: CASQGAGASNQPQHF.